The text below deals with one TCR beta chain. Antigen specificity is unknown. This sample was included in a study of shared clonotypes between healthy human individuals. The CDR3 spans 14 residues. Germline CDR1 is SGHTA and CDR2 is FQGNSA. V lost 2 bases to trimming and J lost 2 bases, with 9 bases between them. Naive CD8 cells lacked CD45RO, underwent positive selection for CCR7 and left out terminally differentiated effector memory CD45RA+ cells. Findings and limits, study-wide: Some naive CD4 clonotypes, around 4.7%, turned up in common across several donors. Measured sharing among donors was expected to vary with sequencing depth.

This table comes from immunoSEQ multiplex PCR, and its TCRdb copy is limited to in-frame clones, with some not included. The sample shows around 640,000 clones, 95% to 96% of them seen only once. The gene calls are TRBV7-2 and TRBJ2-5; D gene ambiguous. The TCR originated in a woman aged 25 to 39 in good health. Sequencing was carried out using naive CD8+ T cells sorted from blood. The CDR3 DNA sequence: TGTGCCAGCAGCTTATTACGGAGACAAGAGACCCAGTACTTC. Its translation is CASSLLRRQETQYF.